The sequence of this T cell receptor (beta chain) was determined in a study of T cells after yellow fever vaccination. This clonotype was detected a few times. TCRdb recomputed calls from the 5' RACE reads with MiXCR, one row per CDR3 protein. The top ten clones hold approximately 2.4% of a sample with under 200,000 distinct CDR3 sequences, about 7% of them seen once. Germline V gene data show CDR1 as MDHEN and CDR2 as SYDVKM. The CDR3 contains 15 residues. Trimming stripped 6 bases from V and 2 bases from J, with 14 bases between. This sample comprised CD4+ T cells sorted from PBMCs, obtained about 5 days after the first yellow fever vaccination. The rearrangement joins TRBV28 to TRBJ1-5; D might be TRBD1 (5 bases). The receptor was isolated from a young man who received the YFV17D yellow fever vaccine. CDR3 sequence (DNA): TGTGCCAGCAGAGCAGGGAGTTCTGGCAATCAGCCCCAGCATTTT. This gives the protein CASRAGSSGNQPQHF.